This T cell receptor beta chain was profiled in a study of shared clonotypes between healthy human individuals. Germline lookup yields CDR1 LNHNV and CDR2 YYDKDF (reference sequence). The CDR3 contains 16 residues. V lost 5 bases and J lost 11; bases outside the gene matches: 20. TCRdb's copy holds only in-frame clones and misses some; the assay was immunoSEQ multiplex PCR. The repertoire holds 2,500,000 or so clones, 80% to 95% seen once, with 0.36% in the top ten. V usage is TRBV15 and J usage is TRBJ1-1; 7 positions agree with TRBD1. This TCR was recovered from a young man in good health. Some clones in this sample may be carry-over from other donors' samples. The material sequenced was naive CD4+ T cells from PBMCs. Subset in this sample: CD45RA+ positively selected. The CDR3 DNA follows: TGTGCCACCAGCCGAGGGACAGCTTGGGGGGCCATGCGGGCTTTCTTT. It specifies CATSRGTAWGAMRAFF.